Sequencing of this T cell receptor (beta chain) was carried out in a study of identical twins. Study findings and constraints: In cord blood, abundant beta clonotypes had fewer insertions; memory showed no trend. Out-of-frame alpha sequences shared by twins were enriched for low generation probability.

Template switching added a universal primer site, and cDNA bore unique molecular identifiers. One entry per CDR3 protein, called by TCRdb with MiXCR from the 5' RACE reads. The sample lists approximately 600,000 distinct CDR3 sequences; more than 9% were seen once. CDR1 and CDR2 (germline): SQVTM, ANQGSEA. CDR3 length equals 14 residues. V lost 6 bases, J lost 0 bases, and 12 bases lay in between. This clonotype was recorded a few times. Its antigen is unidentified. This same sample was also taken into another study, of yellow fever vaccine responses in identical twins.

V and J are TRBV29-1 and TRBJ2-1; D may be TRBD2 (5 bases). The clonotype was recovered from a woman aged 18-29 years in good health. The specimen sequenced was PBMCs. The CDR3 nucleotides read TGCAGCGTCCTTATAGCGCTCTCCTACAATGAGCAGTTCTTC. Protein product: CSVLIALSYNEQFF.